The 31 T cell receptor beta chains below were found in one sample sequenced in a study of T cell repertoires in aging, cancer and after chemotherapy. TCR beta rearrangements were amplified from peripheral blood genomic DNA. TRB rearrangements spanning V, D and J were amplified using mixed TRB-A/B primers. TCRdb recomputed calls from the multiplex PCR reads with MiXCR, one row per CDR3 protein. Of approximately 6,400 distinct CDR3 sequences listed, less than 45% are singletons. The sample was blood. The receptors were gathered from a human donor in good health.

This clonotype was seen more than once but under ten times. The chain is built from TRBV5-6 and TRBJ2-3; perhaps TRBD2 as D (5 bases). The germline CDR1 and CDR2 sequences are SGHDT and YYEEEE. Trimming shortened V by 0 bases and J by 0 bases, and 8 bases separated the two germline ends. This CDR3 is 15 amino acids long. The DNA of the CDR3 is TGTGCCAGCAGCTTGGCGGGCGGGAGCACAGATACGCAGTATTTT. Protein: CASSLAGGSTDTQYF.

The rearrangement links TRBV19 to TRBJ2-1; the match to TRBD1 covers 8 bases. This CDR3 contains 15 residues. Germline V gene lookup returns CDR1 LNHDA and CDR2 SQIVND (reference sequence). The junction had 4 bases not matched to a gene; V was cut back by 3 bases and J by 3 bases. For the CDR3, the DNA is TGTGCCAGTAGTATGGGACAGGCGTTCTACAATGAGCAGTTCTTC. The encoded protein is CASSMGQAFYNEQFF. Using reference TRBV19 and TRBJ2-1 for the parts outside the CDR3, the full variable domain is DGGITQSPKYLFRKEGQNVTLSCEQNLNHDAMYWYRQDPGQGLRLIYYSQIVNDFQKGDIAEGYSVSREKKESFPLTVTSAQKNPTAFYLCASSMGQAFYNEQFFGPGTRLTVL.

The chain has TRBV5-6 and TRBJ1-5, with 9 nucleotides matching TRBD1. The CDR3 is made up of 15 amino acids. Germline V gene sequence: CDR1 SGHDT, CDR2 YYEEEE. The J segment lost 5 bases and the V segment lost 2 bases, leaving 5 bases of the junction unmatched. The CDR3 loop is CASSLHGTGHQPQHF. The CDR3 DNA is TGTGCCAGCAGCTTACATGGGACAGGGCATCAGCCCCAGCATTTT.

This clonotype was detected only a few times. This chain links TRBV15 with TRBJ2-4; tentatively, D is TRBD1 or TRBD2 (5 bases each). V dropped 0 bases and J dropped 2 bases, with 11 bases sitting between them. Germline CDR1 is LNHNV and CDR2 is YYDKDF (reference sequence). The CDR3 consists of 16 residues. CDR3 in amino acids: CATSRDRDVTKNIQYF. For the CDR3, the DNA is TGTGCCACCAGCAGAGATCGGGACGTCACCAAAAACATTCAGTACTTC.

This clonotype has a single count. The CDR3: CASSSAGTSSGNTIYF. The DNA of the CDR3 is TGTGCCAGTAGTTCGGCAGGAACCTCCTCCGGAAACACCATATATTTT. This sequence joins TRBV19 and TRBJ1-3; no clear D gene. V was shortened by 5 bases and J by 4 bases, with 18 bases between the two germline ends. CDR1 LNHDA and CDR2 SQIVND come from the germline V gene (reference sequence). The CDR3 is 16 amino acids.

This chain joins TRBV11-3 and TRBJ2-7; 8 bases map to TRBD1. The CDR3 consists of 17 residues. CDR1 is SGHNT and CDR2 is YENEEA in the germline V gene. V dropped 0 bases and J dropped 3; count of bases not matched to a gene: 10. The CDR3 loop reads CASSLEGEQGVYYEQYF. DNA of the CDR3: TGTGCCAGCAGCTTAGAGGGGGAACAGGGGGTTTACTACGAGCAGTACTTC. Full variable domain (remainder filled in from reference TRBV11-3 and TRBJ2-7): EAGVVQSPRYKIIEKKQPVAFWCNPISGHNTLYWYLQNLGQGPELLIRYENEEAVDDSQLPKDRFSAERLKGVDSTLKIQPAELGDSAVYLCASSLEGEQGVYYEQYFGPGTRLTVT.

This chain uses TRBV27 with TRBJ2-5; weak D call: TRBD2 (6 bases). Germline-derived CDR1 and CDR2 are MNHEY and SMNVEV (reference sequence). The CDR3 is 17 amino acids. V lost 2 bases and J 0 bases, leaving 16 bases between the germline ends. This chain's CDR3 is CASSLRPGGGYQETQYF. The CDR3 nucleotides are TGTGCCAGCAGTTTAAGACCCGGCGGAGGGTACCAAGAGACCCAGTACTTC.

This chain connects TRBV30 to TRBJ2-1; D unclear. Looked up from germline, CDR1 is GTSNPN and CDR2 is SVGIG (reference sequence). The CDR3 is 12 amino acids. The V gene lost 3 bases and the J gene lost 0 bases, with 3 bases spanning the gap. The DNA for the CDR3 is TGTGCCTGGAGCAGCTCCTACAATGAGCAGTTCTTC. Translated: CAWSSSYNEQFF.

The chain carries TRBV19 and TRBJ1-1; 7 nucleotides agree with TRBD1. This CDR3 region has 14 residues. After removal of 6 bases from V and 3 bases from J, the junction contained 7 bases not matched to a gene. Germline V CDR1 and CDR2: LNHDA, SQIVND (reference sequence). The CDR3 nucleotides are TGTGCCAGTAGGGCAGGGGGTAAGGACACTGAAGCTTTCTTT. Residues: CASRAGGKDTEAFF. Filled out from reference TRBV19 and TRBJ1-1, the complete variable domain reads DGGITQSPKYLFRKEGQNVTLSCEQNLNHDAMYWYRQDPGQGLRLIYYSQIVNDFQKGDIAEGYSVSREKKESFPLTVTSAQKNPTAFYLCASRAGGKDTEAFFGQGTRLTVV.

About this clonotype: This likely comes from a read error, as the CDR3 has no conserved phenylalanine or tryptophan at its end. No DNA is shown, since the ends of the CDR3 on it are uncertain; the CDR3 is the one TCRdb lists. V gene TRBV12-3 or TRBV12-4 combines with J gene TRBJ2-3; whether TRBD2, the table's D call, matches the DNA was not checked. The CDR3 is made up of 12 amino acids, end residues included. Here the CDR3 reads CASSFRTSAPFL.

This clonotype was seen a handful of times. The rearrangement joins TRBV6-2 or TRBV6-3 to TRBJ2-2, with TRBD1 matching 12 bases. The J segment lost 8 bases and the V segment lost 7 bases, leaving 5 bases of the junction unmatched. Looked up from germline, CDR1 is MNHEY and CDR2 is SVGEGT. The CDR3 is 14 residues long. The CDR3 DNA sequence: TGTGCCAGCACCGGGACAGGGGGCAGGGGGGAGCTGTTTTTT. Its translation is CASTGTGGRGELFF.

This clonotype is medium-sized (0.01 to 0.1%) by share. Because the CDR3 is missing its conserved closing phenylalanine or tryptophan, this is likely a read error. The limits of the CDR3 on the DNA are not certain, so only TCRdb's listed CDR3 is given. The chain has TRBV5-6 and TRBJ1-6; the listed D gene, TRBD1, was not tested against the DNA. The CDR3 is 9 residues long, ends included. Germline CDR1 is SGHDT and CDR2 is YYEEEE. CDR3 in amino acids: CASSLLDSS.

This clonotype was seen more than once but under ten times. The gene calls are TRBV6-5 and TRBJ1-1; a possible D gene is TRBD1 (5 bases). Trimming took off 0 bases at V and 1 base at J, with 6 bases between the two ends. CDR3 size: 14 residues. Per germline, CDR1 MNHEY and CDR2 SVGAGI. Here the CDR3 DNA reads TGTGCCAGCAGTTACTCAGGGGCGAACACTGAAGCTTTCTTT. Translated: CASSYSGANTEAFF.

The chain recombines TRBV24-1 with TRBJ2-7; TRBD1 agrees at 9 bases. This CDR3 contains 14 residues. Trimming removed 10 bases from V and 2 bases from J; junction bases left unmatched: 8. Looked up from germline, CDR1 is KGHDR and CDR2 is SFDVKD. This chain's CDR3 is CATSPGTGTYEQYF. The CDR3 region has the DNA TGTGCCACATCCCCCGGGACAGGGACCTACGAGCAGTACTTC.

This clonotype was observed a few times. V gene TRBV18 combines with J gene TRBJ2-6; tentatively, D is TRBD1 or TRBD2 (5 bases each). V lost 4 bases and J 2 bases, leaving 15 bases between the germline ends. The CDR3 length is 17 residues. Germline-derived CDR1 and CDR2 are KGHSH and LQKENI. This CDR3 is CASSRTVVGPGANVLTF. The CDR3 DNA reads TGTGCCAGCTCACGAACCGTTGTGGGACCTGGGGCCAACGTCCTGACTTTC.

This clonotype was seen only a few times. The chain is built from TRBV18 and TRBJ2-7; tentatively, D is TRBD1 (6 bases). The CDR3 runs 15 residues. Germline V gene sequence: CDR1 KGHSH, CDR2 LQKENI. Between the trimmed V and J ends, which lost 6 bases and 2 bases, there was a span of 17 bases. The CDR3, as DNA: TGTGCCAGCTCCCCCACAGGGAATGTAGCCTACGAGCAGTACTTC. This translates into CASSPTGNVAYEQYF.

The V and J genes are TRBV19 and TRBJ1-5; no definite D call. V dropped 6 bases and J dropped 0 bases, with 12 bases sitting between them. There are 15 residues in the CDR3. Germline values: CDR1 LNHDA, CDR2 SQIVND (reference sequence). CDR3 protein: CASRTGPLSNQPQHF. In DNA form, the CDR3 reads TGTGCCAGTAGGACCGGGCCACTTAGCAATCAGCCCCAGCATTTT.

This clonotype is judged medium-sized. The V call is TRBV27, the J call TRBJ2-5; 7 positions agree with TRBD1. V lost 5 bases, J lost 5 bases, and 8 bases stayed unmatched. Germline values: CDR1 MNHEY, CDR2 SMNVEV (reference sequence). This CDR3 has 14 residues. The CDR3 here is CASSPRQGWETQYF. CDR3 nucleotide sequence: TGTGCCAGCAGTCCCCGACAGGGCTGGGAGACCCAGTACTTC.

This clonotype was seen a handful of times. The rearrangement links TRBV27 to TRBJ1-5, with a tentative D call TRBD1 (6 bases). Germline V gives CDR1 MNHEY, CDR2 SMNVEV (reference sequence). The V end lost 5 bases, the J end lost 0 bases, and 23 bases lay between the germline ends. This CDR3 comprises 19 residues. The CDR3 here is CASSLTPPDRPLSNQPQHF. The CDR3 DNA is TGTGCCAGCAGTCTAACACCACCCGACAGGCCCCTTAGCAATCAGCCCCAGCATTTT.

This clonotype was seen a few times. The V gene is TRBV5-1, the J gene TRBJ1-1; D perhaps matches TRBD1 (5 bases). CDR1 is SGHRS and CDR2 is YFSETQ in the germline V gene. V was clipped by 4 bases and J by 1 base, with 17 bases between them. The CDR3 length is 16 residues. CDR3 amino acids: CASSPMNAGTNTEAFF. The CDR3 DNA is TGCGCCAGCAGCCCTATGAATGCGGGGACGAACACTGAAGCTTTCTTT.

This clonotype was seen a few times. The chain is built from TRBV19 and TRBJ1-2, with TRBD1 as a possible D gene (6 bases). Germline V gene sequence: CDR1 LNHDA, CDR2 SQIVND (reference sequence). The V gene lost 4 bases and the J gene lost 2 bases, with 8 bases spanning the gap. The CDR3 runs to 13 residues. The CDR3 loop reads CASSKGVNYGYTF. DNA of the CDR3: TGTGCCAGTAGTAAGGGGGTAAACTATGGCTACACCTTC. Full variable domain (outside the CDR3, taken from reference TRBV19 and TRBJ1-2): DGGITQSPKYLFRKEGQNVTLSCEQNLNHDAMYWYRQDPGQGLRLIYYSQIVNDFQKGDIAEGYSVSREKKESFPLTVTSAQKNPTAFYLCASSKGVNYGYTFGSGTRLTVV.

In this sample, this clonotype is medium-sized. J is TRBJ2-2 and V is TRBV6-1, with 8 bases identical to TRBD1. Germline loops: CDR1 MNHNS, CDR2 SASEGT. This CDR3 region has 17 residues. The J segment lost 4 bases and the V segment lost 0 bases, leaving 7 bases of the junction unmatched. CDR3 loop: CASSEALRTGFTGELFF. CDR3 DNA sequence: TGTGCCAGCAGTGAAGCGCTCAGGACAGGGTTCACCGGGGAGCTGTTTTTT.

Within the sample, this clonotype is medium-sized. Here the CDR3 reads CASSMTGGSPLHF. CDR3 nucleotide sequence: TGTGCCAGTAGTATGACGGGGGGCTCACCCCTCCACTTT. The chain combines TRBV19 with TRBJ1-6, with D perhaps TRBD1 (6 bases). V shed 3 bases and J shed 10 bases, with 10 bases lying between them. The CDR3 totals 13 residues. The germline V gene encodes CDR1 LNHDA and CDR2 SQIVND (reference sequence).

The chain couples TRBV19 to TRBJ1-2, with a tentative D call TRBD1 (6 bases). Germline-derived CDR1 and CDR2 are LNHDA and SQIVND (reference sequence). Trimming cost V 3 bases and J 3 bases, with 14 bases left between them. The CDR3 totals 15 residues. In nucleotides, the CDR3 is TGTGCCAGTAGTATGAAGACAGGCCGAGACTATGGCTACACCTTC. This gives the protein CASSMKTGRDYGYTF.

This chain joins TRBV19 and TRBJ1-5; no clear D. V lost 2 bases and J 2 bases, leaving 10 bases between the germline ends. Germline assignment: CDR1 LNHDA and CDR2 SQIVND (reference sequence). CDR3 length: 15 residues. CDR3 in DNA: TGTGCCAGTAGTATAAGGATCTGGGGCAATCAGCCCCAGCATTTT. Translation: CASSIRIWGNQPQHF.

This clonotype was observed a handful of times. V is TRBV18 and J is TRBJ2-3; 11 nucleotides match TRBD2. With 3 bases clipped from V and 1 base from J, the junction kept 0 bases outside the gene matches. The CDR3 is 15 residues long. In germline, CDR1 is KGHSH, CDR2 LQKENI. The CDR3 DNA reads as TGTGCCAGCTCACCGGGACTAGCGGGCACAGATACGCAGTATTTT. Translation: CASSPGLAGTDTQYF.

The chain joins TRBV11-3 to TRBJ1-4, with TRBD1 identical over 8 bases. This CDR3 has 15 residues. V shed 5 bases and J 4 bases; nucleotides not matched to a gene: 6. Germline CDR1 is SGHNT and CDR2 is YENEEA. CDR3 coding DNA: TGTGCCAGCAGCCCGACAGGGGCCGTTAATGAAAAACTGTTTTTT. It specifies CASSPTGAVNEKLFF.

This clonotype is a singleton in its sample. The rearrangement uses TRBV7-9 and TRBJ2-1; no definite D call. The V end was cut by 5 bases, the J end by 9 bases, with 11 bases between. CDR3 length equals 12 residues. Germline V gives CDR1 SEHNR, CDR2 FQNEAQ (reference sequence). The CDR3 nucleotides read TGTGCCAGCAGCCCCCTTTTCATTGAGCAGTTCTTC. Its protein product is CASSPLFIEQFF.

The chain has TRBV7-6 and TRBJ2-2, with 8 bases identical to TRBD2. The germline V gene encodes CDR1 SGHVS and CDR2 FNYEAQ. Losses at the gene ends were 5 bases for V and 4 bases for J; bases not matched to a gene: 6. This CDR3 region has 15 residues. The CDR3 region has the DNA TGTGCCAGCAGCCGGCGGGCGGGAGGCACCGGGGAGCTGTTTTTT. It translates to CASSRRAGGTGELFF.

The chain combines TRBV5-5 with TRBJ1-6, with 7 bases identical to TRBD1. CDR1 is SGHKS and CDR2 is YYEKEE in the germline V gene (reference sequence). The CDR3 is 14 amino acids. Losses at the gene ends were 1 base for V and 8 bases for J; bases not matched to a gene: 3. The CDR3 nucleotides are TGTGCCAGCAGCTTGCAGGGGGGTGATTCACCCCTCCACTTT. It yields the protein CASSLQGGDSPLHF.

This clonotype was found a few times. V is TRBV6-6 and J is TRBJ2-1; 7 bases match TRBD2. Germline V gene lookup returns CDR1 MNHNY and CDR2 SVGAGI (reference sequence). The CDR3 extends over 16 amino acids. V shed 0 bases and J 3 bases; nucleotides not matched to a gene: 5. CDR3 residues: CASSYSGGGVYNEQFF. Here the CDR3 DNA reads TGTGCCAGCAGTTACTCGGGCGGGGGAGTCTACAATGAGCAGTTCTTC.